This TCR beta chain derives from a study of T cells in localized non-small cell lung cancer. This clone is categorized as large (0.1 to 1%). Its target is not known. The study, taken as a whole, reports: Peak T cell clonality was found in uninvolved adjacent lung, exceeding tumor. Out of the top 100 tumor clones, a median around 57 were seen in adjacent lung. Those with higher blood T cell density had longer overall survival.

Sequencing used immunoSEQ multiplex PCR; TCRdb keeps in-frame clones, though not all of them. The table records approximately 20,000 clones, about 83% of them present only once. Germline V gene lookup returns CDR1 MGHRA and CDR2 YSYEKL. This CDR3 spans 17 amino acids. The V and J ends lost 2 bases and 1 base respectively, with 17 bases between them. Sequenced here: PBMCs, sampled before any cancer treatment. The receptor comes from a woman aged 40-70 years with stage II squamous cell lung carcinoma. The chain couples TRBV4-1 to TRBJ1-2; D not resolved. In DNA form, the CDR3 reads TGCGCCAGCAGCCAATTGGGGTTGGACGGATTTAACTATGGCTACACCTTC. Translating gives CASSQLGLDGFNYGYTF.